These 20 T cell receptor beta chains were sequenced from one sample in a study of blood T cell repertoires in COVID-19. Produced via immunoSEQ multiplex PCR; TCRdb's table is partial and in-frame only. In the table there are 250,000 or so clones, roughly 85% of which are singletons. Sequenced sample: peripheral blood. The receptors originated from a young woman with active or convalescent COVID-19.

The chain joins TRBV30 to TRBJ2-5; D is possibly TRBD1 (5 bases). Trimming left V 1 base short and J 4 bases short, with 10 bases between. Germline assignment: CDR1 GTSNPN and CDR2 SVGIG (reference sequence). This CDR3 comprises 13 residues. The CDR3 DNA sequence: TGTGCCTGGAGTGAGGGGTCCACAGAGACCCAGTACTTC. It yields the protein CAWSEGSTETQYF.

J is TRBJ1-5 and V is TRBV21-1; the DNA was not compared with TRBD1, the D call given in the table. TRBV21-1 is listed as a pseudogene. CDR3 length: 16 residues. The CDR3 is CASSKETRVGNQPQHF. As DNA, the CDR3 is TGTGCCAGCAGCAAAGAAACCAGGGTAGGCAATCAGCCCCAGCATTTT.

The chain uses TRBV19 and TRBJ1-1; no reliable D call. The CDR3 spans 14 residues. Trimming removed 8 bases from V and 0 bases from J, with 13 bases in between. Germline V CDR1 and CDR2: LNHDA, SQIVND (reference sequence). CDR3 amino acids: CASRGRVLNTEAFF. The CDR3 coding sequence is TGTGCCAGTCGGGGTCGGGTTTTGAACACTGAAGCTTTCTTT.

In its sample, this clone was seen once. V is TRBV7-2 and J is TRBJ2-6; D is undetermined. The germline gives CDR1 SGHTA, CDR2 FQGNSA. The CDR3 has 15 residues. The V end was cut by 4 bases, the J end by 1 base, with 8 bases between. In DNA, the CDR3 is TGTGCCAGCAGCTCAGTACAGTCTGGGGCCAACGTCCTGACTTTC. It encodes CASSSVQSGANVLTF.

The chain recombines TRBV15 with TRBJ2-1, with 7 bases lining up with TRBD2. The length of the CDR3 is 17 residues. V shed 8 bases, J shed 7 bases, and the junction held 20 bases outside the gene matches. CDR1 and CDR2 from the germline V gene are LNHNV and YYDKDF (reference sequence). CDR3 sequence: CATGGPGSLAENNEQFF. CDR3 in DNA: TGTGCCACCGGAGGCCCTGGATCGCTAGCGGAAAATAATGAGCAGTTCTTC.

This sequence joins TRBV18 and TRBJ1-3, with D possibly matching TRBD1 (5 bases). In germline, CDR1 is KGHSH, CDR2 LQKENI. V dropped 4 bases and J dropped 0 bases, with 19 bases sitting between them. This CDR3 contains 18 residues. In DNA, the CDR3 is TGTGCCAGCTCACGAAATTCGCAGACAGCGTTCTCTGGAAACACCATATATTTT. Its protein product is CASSRNSQTAFSGNTIYF.

CDR3 coding DNA: TGTGCCAGCAGCCCAGGGACAGTCGACGGCTACACCTTC. This encodes CASSPGTVDGYTF. The chain combines TRBV7-8 with TRBJ1-2; 7 bases fit TRBD1. Trimming at V came to 5 bases and at J to 8 bases, leaving 8 bases not matched to a gene. The CDR3 consists of 13 residues. The germline gives CDR1 SGHVS, CDR2 FQNEAQ.

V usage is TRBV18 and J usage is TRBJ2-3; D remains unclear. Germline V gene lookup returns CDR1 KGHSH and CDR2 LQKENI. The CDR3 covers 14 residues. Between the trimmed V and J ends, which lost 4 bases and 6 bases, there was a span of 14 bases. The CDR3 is CASSHPPQLDTQYF. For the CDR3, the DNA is TGTGCCAGCTCACACCCCCCCCAACTGGATACGCAGTATTTT.

The CDR3 nucleotides are TGTGCCACCAGTGGGTTGTGGCGGGGGGGCCAAAATGAGCAGTTCTTC. The encoded protein is CATSGLWRGGQNEQFF. The chain uses TRBV15 and TRBJ2-1; 9 nucleotides line up with TRBD2. Germline CDR1 reads LNHNV; CDR2 reads YYDKDF (reference sequence). J lost 7 bases, V lost 6 bases, and 13 bases had no gene match. This CDR3 region has 16 residues.

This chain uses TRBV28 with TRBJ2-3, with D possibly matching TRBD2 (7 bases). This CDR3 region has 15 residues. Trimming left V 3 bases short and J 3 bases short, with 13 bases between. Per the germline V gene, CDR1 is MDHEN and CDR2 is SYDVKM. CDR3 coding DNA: TGTGCCAGCAGTTTGGGGGGGGCCGGTACAGATACGCAGTATTTT. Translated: CASSLGGAGTDTQYF.

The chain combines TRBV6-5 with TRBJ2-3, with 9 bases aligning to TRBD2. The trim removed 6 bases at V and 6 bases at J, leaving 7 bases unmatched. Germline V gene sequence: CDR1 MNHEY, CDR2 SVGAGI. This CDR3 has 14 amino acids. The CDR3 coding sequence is TGTGCCAGCAGGGCTAGCGGGGAGGGGGATACGCAGTATTTT. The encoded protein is CASRASGEGDTQYF.

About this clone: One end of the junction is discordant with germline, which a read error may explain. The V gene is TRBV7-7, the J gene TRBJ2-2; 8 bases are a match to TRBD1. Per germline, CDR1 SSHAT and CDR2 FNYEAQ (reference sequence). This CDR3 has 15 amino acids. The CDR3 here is CASSSRQGLPGELFF. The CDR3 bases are TGTGCTAGCAGCTCTAGACAGGGGCTACCCGGGGAGCTGTTTTTT.

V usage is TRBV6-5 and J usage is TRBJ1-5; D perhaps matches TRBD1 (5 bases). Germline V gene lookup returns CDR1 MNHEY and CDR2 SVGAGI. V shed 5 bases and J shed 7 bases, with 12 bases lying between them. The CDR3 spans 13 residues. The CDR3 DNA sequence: TGTGCCAGCAGTCGGGGGGGTAACCAGCCCCAGCATTTT. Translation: CASSRGGNQPQHF.

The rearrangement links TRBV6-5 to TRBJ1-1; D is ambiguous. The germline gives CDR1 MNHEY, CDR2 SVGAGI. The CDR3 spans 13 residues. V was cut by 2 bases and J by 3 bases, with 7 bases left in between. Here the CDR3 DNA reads TGTGCCAGCAGTTACGAGGTCGACACTGAAGCTTTCTTT. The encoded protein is CASSYEVDTEAFF.

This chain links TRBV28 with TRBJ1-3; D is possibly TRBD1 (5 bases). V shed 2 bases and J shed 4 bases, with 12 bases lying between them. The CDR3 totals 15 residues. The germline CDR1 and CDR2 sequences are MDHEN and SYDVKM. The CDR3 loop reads CASSLPGGRGNTIYF. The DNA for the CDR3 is TGTGCCAGCAGTTTACCCGGGGGACGGGGAAACACCATATATTTT.

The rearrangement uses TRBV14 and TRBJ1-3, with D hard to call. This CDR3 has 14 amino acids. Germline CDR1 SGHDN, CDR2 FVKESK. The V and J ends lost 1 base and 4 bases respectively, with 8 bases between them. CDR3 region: CASSQGSRGNTIYF. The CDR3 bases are TGTGCCAGCAGCCAAGGGTCTCGGGGAAACACCATATATTTT.

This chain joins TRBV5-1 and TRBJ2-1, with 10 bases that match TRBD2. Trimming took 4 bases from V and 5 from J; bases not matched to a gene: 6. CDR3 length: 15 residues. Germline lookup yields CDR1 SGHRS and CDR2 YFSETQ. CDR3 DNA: TGCGCCAGCAGCAGGCTAGCGGGGGAGAACAATGAGCAGTTCTTC. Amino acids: CASSRLAGENNEQFF.

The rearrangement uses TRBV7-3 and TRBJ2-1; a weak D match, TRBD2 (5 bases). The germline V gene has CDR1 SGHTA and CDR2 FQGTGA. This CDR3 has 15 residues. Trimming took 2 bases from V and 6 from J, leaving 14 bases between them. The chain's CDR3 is CASSLREFRPNEQFF. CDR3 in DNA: TGTGCCAGCAGCTTACGGGAATTCCGACCCAATGAGCAGTTCTTC.

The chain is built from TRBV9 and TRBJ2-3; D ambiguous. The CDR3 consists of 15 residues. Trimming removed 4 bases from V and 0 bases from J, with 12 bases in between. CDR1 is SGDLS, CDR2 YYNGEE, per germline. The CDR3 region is CASSTYSGSTDTQYF. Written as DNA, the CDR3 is TGTGCCAGCAGCACCTACTCCGGGAGCACAGATACGCAGTATTTT.

The CDR3 bases are TGCGCCAGCAGCGGCACGTCGGGACTAGCGGGATCCGGGGAGCTGTTTTTT. It encodes CASSGTSGLAGSGELFF. This chain uses TRBV5-1 with TRBJ2-2, with 13 bases identical to TRBD2. Germline values: CDR1 SGHRS, CDR2 YFSETQ. J lost 6 bases, V lost 4 bases, and 9 bases had no gene match. The CDR3 is made up of 17 amino acids.